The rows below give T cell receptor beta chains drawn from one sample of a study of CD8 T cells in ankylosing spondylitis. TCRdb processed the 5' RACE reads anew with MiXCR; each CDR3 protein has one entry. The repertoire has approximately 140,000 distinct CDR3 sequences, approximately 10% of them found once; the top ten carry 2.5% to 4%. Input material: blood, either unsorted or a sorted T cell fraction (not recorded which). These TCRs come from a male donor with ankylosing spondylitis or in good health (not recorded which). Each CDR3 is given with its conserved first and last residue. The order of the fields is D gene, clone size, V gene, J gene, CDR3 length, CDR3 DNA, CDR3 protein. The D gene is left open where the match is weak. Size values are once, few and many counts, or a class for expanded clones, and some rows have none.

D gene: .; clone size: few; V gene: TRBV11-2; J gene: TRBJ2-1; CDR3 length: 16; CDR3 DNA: TGTGCCAGCAGCTTAGGTTTGGCTAGGGAGACCCATGAGCAGTTCTTC; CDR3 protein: CASSLGLARETHEQFF
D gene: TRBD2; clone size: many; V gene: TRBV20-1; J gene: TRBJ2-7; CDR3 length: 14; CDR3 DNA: TGCAGTGCTAGTTCCCGGGAGGGCCTCAACGAGCAGTACTTC; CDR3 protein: CSASSREGLNEQYF
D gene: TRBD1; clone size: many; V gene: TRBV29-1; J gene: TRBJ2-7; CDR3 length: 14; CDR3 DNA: TGCAGCGTTGGGGACAGGGGCAAGGATGACGAGCAGTACTTC; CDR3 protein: CSVGDRGKDDEQYF
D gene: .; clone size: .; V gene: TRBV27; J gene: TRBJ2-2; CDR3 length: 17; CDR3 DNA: TGTGCCAGCAGTTCATCCGGGAACATGCTTGGCACCGGGGAGCTGTTTTTT; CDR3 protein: CASSSSGNMLGTGELFF
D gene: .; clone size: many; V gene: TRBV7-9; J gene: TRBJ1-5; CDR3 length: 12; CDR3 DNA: TGTGCCAGCAGCTTAGCGACAGAGCCCCAGCATTTT; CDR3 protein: CASSLATEPQHF
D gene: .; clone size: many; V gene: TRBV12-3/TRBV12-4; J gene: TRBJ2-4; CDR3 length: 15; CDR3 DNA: TGTGCCAGCAACTTAGGGGGGGCGCTCAAAAACATTCAGTACTTC; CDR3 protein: CASNLGGALKNIQYF
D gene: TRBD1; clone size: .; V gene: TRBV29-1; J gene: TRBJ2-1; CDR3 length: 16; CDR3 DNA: TGCAGCGTTGTCCAACAGGGGCGAAGCTCCTACAATGAGCAGTTCTTC; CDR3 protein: CSVVQQGRSSYNEQFF
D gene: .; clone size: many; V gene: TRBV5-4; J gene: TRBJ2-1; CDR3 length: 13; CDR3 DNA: TGTGCCAGCAGCTTGGCCGTGGACGATGAGCAGTTCTTC; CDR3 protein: CASSLAVDDEQFF
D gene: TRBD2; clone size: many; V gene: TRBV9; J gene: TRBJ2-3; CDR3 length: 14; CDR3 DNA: TGTGCCAGCAGCGTTAGCGGGAACCCAGATACGCAGTATTTT; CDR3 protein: CASSVSGNPDTQYF
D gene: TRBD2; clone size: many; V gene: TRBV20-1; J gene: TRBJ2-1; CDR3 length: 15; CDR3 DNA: TGCAGTGCTAGGGGAACTAGCGGTACCTACAATGAGCAGTTCTTC; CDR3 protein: CSARGTSGTYNEQFF
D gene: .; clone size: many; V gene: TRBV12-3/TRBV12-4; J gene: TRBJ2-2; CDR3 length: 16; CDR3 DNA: TGTGCCAGCAGTTTACGTCTGGTCTTTGTCACCGGGGAGCTGTTTTTT; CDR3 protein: CASSLRLVFVTGELFF
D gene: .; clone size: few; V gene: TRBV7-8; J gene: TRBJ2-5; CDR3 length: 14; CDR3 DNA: TGTGCCAGCAGCTTATCCGGACAGTCGGAGACCCAGTACTTC; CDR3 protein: CASSLSGQSETQYF
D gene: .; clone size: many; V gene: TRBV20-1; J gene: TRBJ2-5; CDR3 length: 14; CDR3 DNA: TGCAGTGCTAGAGGATCCCTGTACCAAGAGACCCAGTACTTC; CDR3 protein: CSARGSLYQETQYF
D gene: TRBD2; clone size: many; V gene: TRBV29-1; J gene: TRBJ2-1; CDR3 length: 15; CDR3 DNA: TGCAGCGCCCGCCGAAGACTAGCGGGAGGGGATGAGCAGTTCTTC; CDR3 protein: CSARRRLAGGDEQFF
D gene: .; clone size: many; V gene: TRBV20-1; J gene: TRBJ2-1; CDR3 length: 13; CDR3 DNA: TGCAGTGCTCGTAAGAGCTCCTACAATGAGCAGTTCTTC; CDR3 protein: CSARKSSYNEQFF
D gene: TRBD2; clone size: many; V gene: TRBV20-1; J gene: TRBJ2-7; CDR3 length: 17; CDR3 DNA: TGCAGTGCCACGTGGACTAGCGGGACAAGATATATCTACGAGCAGTACTTC; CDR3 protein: CSATWTSGTRYIYEQYF
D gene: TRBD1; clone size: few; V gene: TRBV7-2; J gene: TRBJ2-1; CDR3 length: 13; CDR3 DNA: TGTGCCAGCAGCACAGGGGGCTCGAATGAGCAGTTCTTC; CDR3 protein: CASSTGGSNEQFF
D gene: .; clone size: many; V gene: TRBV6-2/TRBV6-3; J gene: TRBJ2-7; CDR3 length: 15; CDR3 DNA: TGTGCCAGCAGTTACGGGGCGGAGAGCTCCTACGAGCAGTACTTC; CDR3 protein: CASSYGAESSYEQYF
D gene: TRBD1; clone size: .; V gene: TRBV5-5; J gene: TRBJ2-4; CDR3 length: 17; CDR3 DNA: TGTGCCAGCAGCTTGGGTAGGACAGGAAATGTGGGAAACATTCAGTACTTC; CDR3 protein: CASSLGRTGNVGNIQYF
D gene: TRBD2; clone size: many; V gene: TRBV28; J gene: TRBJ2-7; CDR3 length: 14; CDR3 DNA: TGTGCCAGCAGGGGACTAGCGGGAGGCTACGAGCAGTACTTC; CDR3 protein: CASRGLAGGYEQYF
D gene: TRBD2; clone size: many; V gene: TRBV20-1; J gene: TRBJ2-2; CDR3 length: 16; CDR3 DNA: TGCAGTGCTAGTCTGCTAGCGGAACCGAACACCGGGGAGCTGTTTTTT; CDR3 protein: CSASLLAEPNTGELFF
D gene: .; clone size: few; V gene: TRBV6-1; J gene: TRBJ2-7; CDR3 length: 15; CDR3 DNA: TGTGCCAGCAGCCCCCCCGGCCCGAGCTCCTACGAGCAGTACTTC; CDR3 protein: CASSPPGPSSYEQYF
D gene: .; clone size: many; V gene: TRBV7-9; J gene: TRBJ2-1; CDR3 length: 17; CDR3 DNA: TGTGCCAGCAGCTTGATCCGGGTTGTAGAAGCCTACAATGAGCAGTTCTTC; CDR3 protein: CASSLIRVVEAYNEQFF
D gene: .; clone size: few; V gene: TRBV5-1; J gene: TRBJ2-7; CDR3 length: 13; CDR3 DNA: TGCGCCAGCAGCTTGGATTATGGTTACGAGCAGTACTTC; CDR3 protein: CASSLDYGYEQYF
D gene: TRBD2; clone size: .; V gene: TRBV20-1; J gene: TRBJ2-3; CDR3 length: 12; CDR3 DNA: TGCAGTGCTCCACTAGCGACAGATACGCAGTATTTT; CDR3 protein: CSAPLATDTQYF
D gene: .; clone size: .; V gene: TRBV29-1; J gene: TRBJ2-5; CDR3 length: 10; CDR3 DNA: TGCAGCGTTGATCAAGAGACCCAGTACTTC; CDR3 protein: CSVDQETQYF
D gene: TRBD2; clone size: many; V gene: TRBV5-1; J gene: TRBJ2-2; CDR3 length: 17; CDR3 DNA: TGCGCCAGCAGCTTTGACGGTGCGGGAGTCGACACCGGGGAGCTGTTTTTT; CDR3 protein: CASSFDGAGVDTGELFF
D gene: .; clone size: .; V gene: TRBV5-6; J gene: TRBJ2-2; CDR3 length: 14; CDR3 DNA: TGTGCCAGCAGCTTGCGTGGCGCGACCGGGGAGCTGTTTTTT; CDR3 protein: CASSLRGATGELFF
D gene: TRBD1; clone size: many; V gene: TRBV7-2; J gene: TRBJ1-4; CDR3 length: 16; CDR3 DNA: TGTGCCAGCACCCTACCTGGGACAGCTAAGGATGAAAAACTGTTTTTT; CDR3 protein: CASTLPGTAKDEKLFF
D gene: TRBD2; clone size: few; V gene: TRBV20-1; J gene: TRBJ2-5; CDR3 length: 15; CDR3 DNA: TGCAGTGCCGAAGGACTAGCGGGAGTTCGGGAGACCCAGTACTTC; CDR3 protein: CSAEGLAGVRETQYF
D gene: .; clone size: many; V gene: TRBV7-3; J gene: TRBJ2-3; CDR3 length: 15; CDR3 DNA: TGTGCCAGCAGCGCGGGGACTTACCGAACAGATACGCAGTATTTT; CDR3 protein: CASSAGTYRTDTQYF
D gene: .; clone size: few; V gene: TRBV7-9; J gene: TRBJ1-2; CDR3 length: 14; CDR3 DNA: TGTGCCAGCAGCACGGCCGCCGTACGGGGAGGCTACACCTTC; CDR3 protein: CASSTAAVRGGYTF
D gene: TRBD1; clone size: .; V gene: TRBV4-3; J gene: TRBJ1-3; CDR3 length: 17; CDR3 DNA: TGCGCCAGCAGCCAAGCAATACAGGGGGCTTTCGGAAACACCATATATTTT; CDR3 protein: CASSQAIQGAFGNTIYF
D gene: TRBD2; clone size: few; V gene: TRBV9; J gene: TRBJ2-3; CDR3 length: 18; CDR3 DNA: TGTGCCAGCAGCTCCTTAGCGGGGGCAACACAAACGACAGATACGCAGTATTTT; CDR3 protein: CASSSLAGATQTTDTQYF
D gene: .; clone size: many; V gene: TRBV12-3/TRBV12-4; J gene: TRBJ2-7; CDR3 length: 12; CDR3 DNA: TGTGCCAGCAGTCTCAGTGCCTACGAGCAGTACTTC; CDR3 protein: CASSLSAYEQYF
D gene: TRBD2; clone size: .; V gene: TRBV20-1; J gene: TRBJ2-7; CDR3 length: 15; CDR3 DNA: TGCAGTGCTAGAGTGACTAGCGGAGGTCTCAACGAGCAGTACTTC; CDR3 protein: CSARVTSGGLNEQYF
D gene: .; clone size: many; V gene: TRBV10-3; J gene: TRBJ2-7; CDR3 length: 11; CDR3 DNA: TGTGCCACGGGATCCGACTACGAGCAGTACTTC; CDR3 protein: CATGSDYEQYF
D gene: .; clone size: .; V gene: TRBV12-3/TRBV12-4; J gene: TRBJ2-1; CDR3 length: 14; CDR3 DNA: TGTGCCAGCACCAGAGGGGCGGGTAACAATGAGCAGTTCTTC; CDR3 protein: CASTRGAGNNEQFF
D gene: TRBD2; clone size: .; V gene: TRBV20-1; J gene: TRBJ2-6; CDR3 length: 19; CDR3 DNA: TGCAGTGCTCTCTTCCGCTCTCGCGGGAGGGCCTCTGGGGCCAACGTCCTGACTTTC; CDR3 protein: CSALFRSRGRASGANVLTF
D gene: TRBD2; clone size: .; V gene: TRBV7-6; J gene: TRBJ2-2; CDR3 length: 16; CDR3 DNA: TGTGCCAGCAGCTTAGTTGGTAGCGGGAACCCCGGGGAGCTGTTTTTT; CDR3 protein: CASSLVGSGNPGELFF
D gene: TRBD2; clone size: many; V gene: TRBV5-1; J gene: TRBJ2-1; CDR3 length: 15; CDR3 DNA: TGCGCCAGCAGCATGACTAGCGGTCGCTCCAATGAGCAGTTCTTC; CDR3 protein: CASSMTSGRSNEQFF
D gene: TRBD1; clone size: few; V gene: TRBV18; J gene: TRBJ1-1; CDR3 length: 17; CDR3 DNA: TGTGCCAGCTCACCTAGACAGGGGGCAGGGACGTACACTGAAGCTTTCTTT; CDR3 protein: CASSPRQGAGTYTEAFF
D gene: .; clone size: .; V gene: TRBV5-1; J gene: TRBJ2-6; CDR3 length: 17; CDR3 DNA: TGCGCCAGCAGCTTTCAGGGGATAAGCTCTGGGGCCAACGTCCTGACTTTC; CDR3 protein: CASSFQGISSGANVLTF
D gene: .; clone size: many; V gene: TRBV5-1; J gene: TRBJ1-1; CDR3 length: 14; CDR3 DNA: TGCGCCAGCAGCTTGGTTGCGGAGAACACTGAAGCTTTCTTT; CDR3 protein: CASSLVAENTEAFF
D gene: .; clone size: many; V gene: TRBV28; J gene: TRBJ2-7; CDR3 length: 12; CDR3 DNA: TGTGCCAGCAGTTTAAGGGGAGACGAGCAGTACTTC; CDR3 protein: CASSLRGDEQYF
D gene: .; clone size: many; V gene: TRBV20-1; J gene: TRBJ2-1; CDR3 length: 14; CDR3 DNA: TGCAGTGCTAGTCTTACCGTTGACTACAATGAGCAGTTCTTC; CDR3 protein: CSASLTVDYNEQFF
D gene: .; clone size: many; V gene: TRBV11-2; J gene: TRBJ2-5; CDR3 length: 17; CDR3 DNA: TGTGCCAGCAGCTTATTAGGCGGTGGGATTGCGTGGGAGACCCAGTACTTC; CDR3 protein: CASSLLGGGIAWETQYF
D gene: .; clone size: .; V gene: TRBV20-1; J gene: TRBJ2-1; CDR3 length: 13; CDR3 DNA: TGCAGTGCCCCGAGGAGGCCGGGGAATGAGCAGTTCTTC; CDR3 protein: CSAPRRPGNEQFF
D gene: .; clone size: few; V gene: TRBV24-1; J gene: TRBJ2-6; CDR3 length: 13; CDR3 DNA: TGTGCCACCTTCGACTCTGGGGCCAACGTCCTGACTTTC; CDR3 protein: CATFDSGANVLTF
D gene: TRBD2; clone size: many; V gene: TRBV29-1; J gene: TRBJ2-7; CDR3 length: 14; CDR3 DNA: TGCAGCGTCGCCGCTAGCGGGAGGGCCAACGAGCAGTACTTC; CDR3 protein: CSVAASGRANEQYF
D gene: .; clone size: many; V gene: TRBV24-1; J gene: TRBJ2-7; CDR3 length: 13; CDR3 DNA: TGTGCCACCAGCCATACAGGGACCTACGAGCAGTACTTC; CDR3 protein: CATSHTGTYEQYF
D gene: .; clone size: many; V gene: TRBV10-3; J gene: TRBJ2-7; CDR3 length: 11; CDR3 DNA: TGTGCCATCAGTGAGTCCAGCGAGCAGTACTTC; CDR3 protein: CAISESSEQYF
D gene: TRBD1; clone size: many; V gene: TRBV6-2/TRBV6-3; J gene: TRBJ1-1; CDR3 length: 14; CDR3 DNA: TGTGCCAGCAGCCCACAGGGGGCGAACACTGAAGCTTTCTTT; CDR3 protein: CASSPQGANTEAFF
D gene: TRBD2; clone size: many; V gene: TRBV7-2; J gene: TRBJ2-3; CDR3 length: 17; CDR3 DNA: TGTGCCAGCAGTCCCGTCGTGGGCGGGAGAATGACAGATACGCAGTATTTT; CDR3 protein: CASSPVVGGRMTDTQYF
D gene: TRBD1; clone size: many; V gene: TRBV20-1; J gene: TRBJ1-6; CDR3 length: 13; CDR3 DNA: TGCAGTGCTAGGGAAACAGGGGAGTCACCCCTCCACTTT; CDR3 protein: CSARETGESPLHF